The 27 T cell receptor beta chains listed next were all sequenced from one sample in a study of cytomegalovirus exposure and HLA in healthy donors. In the PCR, 60 Vbeta and 13 Jbeta primers were used. TCRdb's table, derived via immunoSEQ multiplex PCR, lists solely in-frame clones and lacks some. This repertoire shows 100,000 to 150,000 clones, around 81% found once; its top ten account for 0.55% to 0.85%. Sequencing was done on a sample of PBMCs. These receptors all come from a man between 18 and 35 years old in good health and CMV-seronegative.

The chain uses TRBV7-8 and TRBJ2-5, with a tentative D call TRBD2 (5 bases). V dropped 1 base and J dropped 5 bases, with 17 bases sitting between them. Germline CDR1 is SGHVS and CDR2 is FQNEAQ. The CDR3 extends over 16 amino acids. DNA for the CDR3: TGTGCCAGCAGCTTAGGGGTTGGCGGGCCCGCGGAGACCCAGTACTTC. This codes for CASSLGVGGPAETQYF.

This clone was detected only a few times. This chain connects TRBV9 to TRBJ1-5; possible D gene TRBD1, 6 bases. The V gene lost 4 bases and the J gene lost 2 bases, with 16 bases spanning the gap. CDR1 and CDR2 from the germline V gene are SGDLS and YYNGEE. This CDR3 is 16 amino acids long. The CDR3 sequence: CASSQGGDRGNQPQHF. CDR3 DNA sequence: TGTGCCAGCAGCCAAGGGGGGGACCGGGGCAATCAGCCCCAGCATTTT. The full variable domain, with the rest looked up from reference TRBV9 and TRBJ1-5, is DSGVTQTPKHLITATGQRVTLRCSPRSGDLSVYWYQQSLDQGLQFLIQYYNGEERAKGNILERFSAQQFPDLHSELNLSSLELGDSALYFCASSQGGDRGNQPQHFGDGTRLSIL.

This sequence joins TRBV2 and TRBJ2-7; 8 bases are a match to TRBD1. Germline V gene data show CDR1 as SNHLY and CDR2 as FYNNEI. The J segment lost 4 bases and the V segment lost 2 bases, leaving 7 bases of the junction unmatched. The CDR3 length is 15 residues. The CDR3 is CASSETRTGRYEQYF. The CDR3 DNA reads TGTGCCAGCAGTGAAACAAGGACAGGGCGGTACGAGCAGTACTTC.

This chain links TRBV2 with TRBJ1-6, with TRBD1 identical over 7 bases. CDR3 length equals 14 residues. The junction had 2 bases not matched to a gene; V was cut back by 5 bases and J by 4 bases. Germline V lookup: CDR1 SNHLY, CDR2 FYNNEI. The CDR3 sequence is CASSPGGYNSPLHF. DNA for the CDR3: TGTGCCAGCAGTCCAGGGGGTTATAATTCACCCCTCCACTTT.

The rearrangement uses TRBV6-5 and TRBJ2-7; TRBD2 is a possible D gene (6 bases). The CDR3 has 15 residues. V was shortened by 5 bases and J by 3 bases, with 17 bases between the two germline ends. Germline CDR1 is MNHEY and CDR2 is SVGAGI. CDR3 protein: CASSRPGLGNYEQYF. CDR3 nucleotides: TGTGCCAGCAGTCGACCGGGACTTGGGAACTACGAGCAGTACTTC.

V gene TRBV30 combines with J gene TRBJ2-7, with 9 bases identical to TRBD1. The CDR3 extends over 14 amino acids. V dropped 4 bases and J dropped 4; count of bases not matched to a gene: 8. Germline V gene sequence: CDR1 GTSNPN, CDR2 SVGIG (reference sequence). The CDR3 loop reads CAWTGQGMRYEQYF. The CDR3 DNA sequence: TGTGCCTGGACTGGACAGGGGATGCGTTACGAGCAGTACTTC.

This sequence joins TRBV7-9 and TRBJ2-3; D not resolved. Trimming pared 1 base from V and 2 bases from J, leaving 10 bases between. The V gene's germline CDR1 is SEHNR and CDR2 FQNEAQ (reference sequence). This CDR3 region has 15 residues. The CDR3 nucleotides are TGTGCCAGCAGCTTAGGACACAGTCCCACAGATACGCAGTATTTT. As protein: CASSLGHSPTDTQYF. The full variable domain, rest sourced from reference TRBV7-9 and TRBJ2-3, is DTGVSQNPRHKITKRGQNVTFRCDPISEHNRLYWYRQTLGQGPEFLTYFQNEAQLEKSRLLSDRFSAERPKGSFSTLEIQRTEQGDSAMYLCASSLGHSPTDTQYFGPGTRLTVL.

V gene TRBV2 combines with J gene TRBJ2-1; 11 positions match TRBD1. The CDR3 covers 14 residues. J gave up 7 bases and V 7 bases, and 6 bases lay outside the gene matches. CDR1 and CDR2 from the germline V gene are SNHLY and FYNNEI. CDR3 nucleotides: TGTGCCAGCATTGGGACAGGGGGTAGGAATGAGCAGTTCTTC. Residues: CASIGTGGRNEQFF.

This clone was seen a single time. This chain links TRBV10-3 with TRBJ1-2; D unclear. The CDR3 contains 13 residues. Trimming took 3 bases from V and 9 from J, leaving 14 bases between them. Germline assignment: CDR1 ENHRY and CDR2 SYGVKD. The CDR3 region is CAISDPMDLSYTF. For the CDR3, the DNA is TGTGCCATCAGTGACCCCATGGACTTGAGCTACACCTTC.

The chain recombines TRBV4-1 with TRBJ1-2; D unresolved. Germline loops: CDR1 MGHRA, CDR2 YSYEKL. V gave up 0 bases and J gave up 4 bases, with 6 bases separating them. The CDR3 runs 13 residues. In DNA form, the CDR3 reads TGCGCCAGCAGCCAAGACCCTATCTATGGCTACACCTTC. Protein: CASSQDPIYGYTF.

The rearrangement uses TRBV7-3 and TRBJ1-4; the D gene is possibly TRBD1 (6 bases). Trimming pared 0 bases from V and 3 bases from J, leaving 8 bases between. This CDR3 has 15 amino acids. The V gene's germline CDR1 is SGHTA and CDR2 FQGTGA. The CDR3 DNA reads TGTGCCAGCAGCTTAACGGGGGCAGCTAATGAAAAACTGTTTTTT. Its translation is CASSLTGAANEKLFF.

For the CDR3, the DNA is TGTGCCATCAGTGAGTCGGTATCCGGGACAAGGGACCCTTATGGCTACACCTTC. Its translation is CAISESVSGTRDPYGYTF. V and J are TRBV10-3 and TRBJ1-2, with a possible D match to TRBD1 (6 bases). The CDR3 is 18 residues long. Trimming removed 0 bases from V and 5 bases from J, with 22 bases in between. The germline CDR1 and CDR2 sequences are ENHRY and SYGVKD.

This rearrangement joins TRBV12-5 to TRBJ2-5, with D possibly matching TRBD2 (6 bases). V lost 3 bases to trimming and J lost 5 bases, with 22 bases between them. The CDR3 extends over 17 amino acids. Germline V gene sequence: CDR1 LGHNT, CDR2 FRNRAP. The CDR3 nucleotides read TGTGCTAGTGGTTTCCTAGTTAGCGGTACAGTGCGGGAGACCCAGTACTTC. Translating gives CASGFLVSGTVRETQYF.

This clone was seen only once. The junction does not match germline at one end; this may be a read error. Other DNA sequences in this specimen translate into the identical CDR3. The chain joins TRBV4-3 to TRBJ1-5; 9 nucleotides agree with TRBD1. Per the germline V gene, CDR1 is LGHNA and CDR2 is YSLEER. The length of the CDR3 is 15 residues. DNA of the CDR3: TGCGCCAGCAGTCAAGACAGGGGGTACAATCAGCCCCAGCATTTT. This codes for CASSQDRGYNQPQHF.

This sequence joins TRBV4-1 and TRBJ1-3; D uncertain. Germline CDR1 and CDR2: MGHRA and YSYEKL. This CDR3 region has 16 residues. V was shortened by 0 bases and J by 0 bases, with 9 bases between the two germline ends. In nucleotides, the CDR3 is TGCGCCAGCAGCCAAGAAGAAACGGTCTCTGGAAACACCATATATTTT. Translating it yields CASSQEETVSGNTIYF.

The chain joins TRBV10-3 to TRBJ2-5; 8 bases fit TRBD1. Unmatched junction bases numbered 1, after V lost 5 bases and J lost 5 bases. Germline CDR1 is ENHRY and CDR2 is SYGVKD. CDR3 length: 12 amino acids. The CDR3 reads CAISTGGETQYF. The CDR3, as DNA: TGTGCCATCAGTACAGGGGGTGAGACCCAGTACTTC.

The chain recombines TRBV10-3 with TRBJ2-5; D is uncertain. This CDR3 comprises 12 residues. Germline V CDR1 and CDR2: ENHRY, SYGVKD. V lost 2 bases and J 5 bases, leaving 6 bases between the germline ends. This CDR3 is CAISEPQETQYF. In DNA, the CDR3 is TGTGCCATCAGTGAGCCCCAGGAGACCCAGTACTTC.

The DNA of the CDR3 is TGTGCCAGCAGTTTCAGGGCCCTGAACACTGAAGCTTTCTTT. Translating gives CASSFRALNTEAFF. This sequence joins TRBV27 and TRBJ1-1; TRBD1 might be the D (5 bases). The germline CDR1 and CDR2 sequences are MNHEY and SMNVEV (reference sequence). Trimming cost V 3 bases and J 0 bases, with 8 bases left between them. The CDR3 contains 14 residues.

V and J are TRBV11-2 and TRBJ1-5; D is unclear. The CDR3 length is 13 residues. V lost 3 bases and J lost 6, with 9 bases in between. CDR1 SGHAT and CDR2 FQNNGV come from the germline V gene. As DNA, the CDR3 is TGTGCCAGCAGCTTGAGCAGGCTTCAGCCCCAGCATTTT. Protein: CASSLSRLQPQHF.

This clone was found a few times. The V gene is TRBV4-2, the J gene TRBJ2-7; 10 nucleotides match TRBD2. V was pared by 0 bases and J by 3 bases, with 14 bases of the junction left unmatched. CDR3 length: 19 amino acids. Looked up from germline, CDR1 is LGHNA and CDR2 is YNFKEQ. The CDR3: CASSQDGSGSSGGNYEQYF. DNA for the CDR3: TGTGCCAGCAGCCAAGATGGGTCAGGGTCTAGCGGGGGTAACTACGAGCAGTACTTC.

The chain joins TRBV6-1 to TRBJ2-1; a possible D gene is TRBD2 (7 bases). Germline loops: CDR1 MNHNS, CDR2 SASEGT. The CDR3 totals 14 residues. The ends were cut back, 7 bases at V and 8 bases at J, with 18 bases in the middle. The CDR3 sequence: CASNPGGGSDEQFF. CDR3 sequence (DNA): TGTGCCAGCAACCCGGGGGGCGGGAGTGATGAGCAGTTCTTC.

The rearrangement uses TRBV30 and TRBJ1-2, with 7 bases aligning to TRBD1. Unmatched junction bases numbered 16, after V lost 2 bases and J lost 1 base. The CDR3 has 18 amino acids. CDR1 GTSNPN and CDR2 SVGIG come from the germline V gene (reference sequence). CDR3 DNA sequence: TGTGCCTGGAGTAGTCTATTCCCTCCAGGGGGAAATAACTATGGCTACACCTTC. It is translated as CAWSSLFPPGGNNYGYTF.

J is TRBJ2-2 and V is TRBV30, with 8 bases identical to TRBD2. V dropped 0 bases and J dropped 14; count of bases not matched to a gene: 8. The CDR3 has 13 amino acids. In germline, CDR1 is GTSNPN, CDR2 SVGIG (reference sequence). CDR3 loop: CAWSVRSAGGLFF. In DNA form, the CDR3 reads TGTGCCTGGAGTGTACGCTCCGCGGGGGGACTGTTTTTT.

The chain has TRBV18 and TRBJ1-4; tentatively, D is TRBD1 (6 bases). Germline lookup yields CDR1 KGHSH and CDR2 LQKENI. V gave up 6 bases and J gave up 6 bases, with 20 bases separating them. CDR3 length: 16 amino acids. Here the CDR3 reads CASSSFFGTKDEKLFF. CDR3 coding DNA: TGTGCCAGCTCGAGCTTTTTCGGGACAAAGGATGAAAAACTGTTTTTT.

This rearrangement joins TRBV4-3 to TRBJ2-7, with D possibly TRBD2 on 5 matching bases. The germline CDR1 and CDR2 sequences are LGHNA and YSLEER. CDR3 length equals 15 residues. Deletions cut 0 bases from V and 0 bases from J, with 9 bases between. CDR3 in DNA: TGCGCCAGCAGCCAAGATTCGGGATACTCCTACGAGCAGTACTTC. Protein: CASSQDSGYSYEQYF.

The chain carries TRBV18 and TRBJ2-2, with 8 bases fitting TRBD1. Germline V gives CDR1 KGHSH, CDR2 LQKENI. CDR3 length: 16 amino acids. V was clipped by 2 bases and J by 5 bases; unmatched bases: 7. The CDR3 is CASSPVATGETGELFF. In DNA form, the CDR3 reads TGTGCCAGCTCACCAGTTGCGACAGGGGAAACCGGGGAGCTGTTTTTT. Based on the CDR3 plus reference TRBV18 and TRBJ2-2, the full variable domain is NAGVMQNPRHLVRRRGQEARLRCSPMKGHSHVYWYRQLPEEGLKFMVYLQKENIIDESGMPKERFSAEFPKEGPSILRIQQVVRGDSAAYFCASSPVATGETGELFFGEGSRLTVL.

In this sample, this clone turned up once. The chain employs TRBV29-1 and TRBJ2-3, with 10 bases that match TRBD2. Trimming removed 4 bases from V and 4 bases from J; junction bases left unmatched: 8. In germline, CDR1 is SQVTM, CDR2 ANQGSEA. The CDR3 is 15 amino acids. The CDR3: CSVGAGGLWADTQYF. CDR3 DNA sequence: TGCAGCGTTGGAGCGGGGGGGCTCTGGGCAGATACGCAGTATTTT.